This TCR beta chain derives from a study of T-cell memory formation after mild COVID-19. Overall study findings and caveats: The CD4+ clones that contracted clustered mainly within CM and EM, and the CD8+ clones concentrated in EMRA. Several responding clones turned up in pre-infection memory, indicating that cross-reactive memory may have taken part. Contracting clones from day 15 to 85 showed balanced CD4/CD8; later expanders favored CD4+.

Constant-segment primers and 5'RACE yielded cDNA libraries for TCR alpha and TCR beta, each carrying sample barcodes and UMIs. TCRdb re-called the 5' RACE reads with MiXCR, one entry per CDR3 protein. Of 400,000 to 550,000 distinct CDR3 sequences listed, 25% were seen once; the top ten hold around an eighth. Germline lookup yields CDR1 DFQATT and CDR2 SNEGSKA (reference sequence). CDR3 length equals 13 residues. Germline trimming cut 1 base from V and 5 bases from J; bases unmatched to any gene: 4. This clonotype appeared a few times. As yet, its antigen is unknown. The receptor comes from an adult woman who had mild COVID-19 (a few samples of this study predate the infection). Cell type and time point are not known. This chain uses TRBV20-1 with TRBJ2-7; TRBD1 aligns across 8 bases. The sequenced sample was PBMCs or a T cell subset sorted from them (not recorded which). CDR3 in amino acids: CSARGQGANEQYF. DNA for the CDR3: TGCAGTGCTAGAGGGCAGGGGGCCAACGAGCAGTACTTC.